This TCR beta chain was recorded in a study of vaccination and CD4 T cells after COVID-19. Study-level background: Diagnosis preceded the drawing of post-COVID samples by a median approximately 110 days (range 35 to 161).

Indicated treatment: approximately 9-day PBMC culture with coronavirus spike peptide pools or control peptides (ViraFEST assay). Culture of two million PBMCs per well took place with approximately 9 IU/ml IL-2 and 9.5 to 10 ug/ml peptide pools. Cultured CD4+ T-cell DNA underwent Oncomine TCR Beta short-read sequencing. TCRdb analysed the PCR reads with MiXCR anew, one entry per CDR3 protein. The table lists around 16,000 distinct CDR3 sequences, about 63% of them singletons. Only a few counts were recorded for this clonotype. Its specificity is not known. This CDR3 is 16 amino acids long. The ends were cut back, 2 bases at V and 0 bases at J, with 14 bases in the middle. Germline V gives CDR1 DFQATT, CDR2 SNEGSKA (reference sequence).

This clonotype was sampled from a human donor who had recovered from COVID-19. The chain recombines TRBV20-1 with TRBJ2-1; tentatively, D is TRBD2 (5 bases). The material sequenced was CD4+ T cells from blood, cultured in vitro. CDR3 sequence: CSARPRGTSSYNEQFF. The CDR3, as DNA: TGCAGTGCTAGACCTCGGGGAACTAGCTCCTACAATGAGCAGTTCTTC.